The rows below give T cell receptor beta chains drawn from one sample of a study of T cell responses to AZD1222 COVID-19 vaccine. Assay used: immunoSEQ multiplex PCR; TCRdb lists only in-frame clones, some missing. The sample records approximately 80,000 clones, 90% being singletons. The specimen comprised peripheral blood, sampled on day 0 of AZD1222 vaccination. These receptors all come from an adult in good health. The CDR3 runs from the conserved cysteine through the conserved F or W. The order of the fields is CDR3 protein, CDR3 DNA, clone size, J gene, V gene, D gene. A D gene is named only where the DNA matches it firmly. Part of the rows lack a size; the others show once, few, many or a class for expanded clones.

CASSFDFEQFF,TGTGCCAGCAGCTTCGATTTTGAGCAGTTCTTC,.,TRBJ2-1,TRBV7-8,.
CASSDSSGNSPLHF,TGTGCCAGCAGTGACTCGTCGGGTAATTCACCCCTCCACTTT,.,TRBJ1-6,TRBV6-4,.
CASRFPWTGVGSYEQYF,TGTGCCAGCAGGTTCCCCTGGACAGGGGTTGGGTCCTACGAGCAGTACTTC,.,TRBJ2-7,TRBV7-7,TRBD1
CANRRGDTEAFF,TGCGCGAATCGGCGGGGGGACACTGAAGCTTTCTTT,.,TRBJ1-1,TRBV30,.
CASSPTGTVSTDLSGNTIYF,TGTGCCAGCAGTCCCACCGGGACAGTCTCGACTGATCTCTCTGGAAACACCATATATTTT,.,TRBJ1-3,TRBV6-2/TRBV6-3,TRBD1
CASTTAEARAGTEAFF,TGTGCCAGCACCACGGCGGAGGCCCGTGCCGGCACTGAAGCTTTCTTT,.,TRBJ1-1,TRBV28,.
CASSLEAGNEQFF,TGCGCCAGCAGCTTGGAGGCGGGTAATGAGCAGTTCTTC,.,TRBJ2-1,TRBV5-1,.
CASSEASVNQPQHF,TGTGCCAGCAGTGAAGCCTCCGTTAATCAGCCCCAGCATTTT,.,TRBJ1-5,TRBV6-1,.
CSASCWSSGSTDTQYF,TGCAGTGCTAGTTGTTGGTCGAGTGGCAGCACAGATACGCAGTATTTT,.,TRBJ2-3,TRBV20-1,.
CASSYRAMNTEAFF,TGTGCCAGCAGTTACAGGGCCATGAACACTGAAGCTTTCTTT,.,TRBJ1-1,TRBV6-5,.
CASTSTGRDTQYF,TGTGCCAGCACCTCCACCGGGAGAGATACGCAGTATTTT,.,TRBJ2-3,TRBV27,.
CASSLGPGREKLFF,TGTGCCAGCAGCTTGGGCCCTGGGAGGGAAAAACTGTTTTTT,few,TRBJ1-4,TRBV5-5,.
CASSPRDRGFYGYTF,TGTGCCAGCAGCCCCCGGGACAGGGGGTTTTATGGCTACACCTTC,once,TRBJ1-2,TRBV3-1/TRBV3-2,TRBD1
CSALQEYEQYF,TGCAGTGCTCTACAGGAGTACGAGCAGTACTTC,.,TRBJ2-7,TRBV20-1,.
CASSVEGVETQYF,TGTGCCAGCAGCGTAGAAGGAGTAGAGACCCAGTACTTC,.,TRBJ2-5,TRBV9,.
CASSQVTGGGEQYF,TGTGCCAGCAGCCAGGTAACAGGGGGGGGTGAGCAGTACTTC,.,TRBJ2-7,TRBV3-1/TRBV3-2,.
CALEEFQGWEKLFF,TGTGCGCTGGAGGAGTTCCAGGGTTGGGAAAAACTGTTTTTT,.,TRBJ1-4,TRBV30,.
CASSFGVTDTIYF,TGTGCCAGCAGCTTTGGGGTTACGGACACCATATATTTT,medium-sized,TRBJ1-3,TRBV7-2,.
CASSPDGGLEAFF,TGTGCCAGCAGCCCTGACGGGGGCCTGGAAGCTTTCTTT,.,TRBJ1-1,TRBV7-3,.
CASSLSGGHSYEQYF,TGTGCCAGCAGCTTAAGCGGGGGCCACTCCTACGAGCAGTACTTC,.,TRBJ2-7,TRBV7-2,TRBD2
CASSLVSGGGYEQYF,TGTGCCAGCAGCTTGGTTTCGGGGGGTGGCTACGAGCAGTACTTC,.,TRBJ2-7,TRBV5-6,TRBD2
CASSLVGQGLTEAFF,TGTGCCAGCAGCTTGGTGGGACAGGGGCTCACTGAAGCTTTCTTT,once,TRBJ1-1,TRBV7-8,TRBD1
CAISPTGLVGEKLFF,TGTGCCATCAGTCCTACAGGGTTAGTAGGGGAAAAACTGTTTTTT,once,TRBJ1-4,TRBV10-3,.
CASSLTGVPGAGGRTDTQYF,TGTGCCAGCAGCTTAACTGGTGTACCCGGAGCGGGGGGGCGGACTGATACGCAGTATTTT,once,TRBJ2-3,TRBV7-3,TRBD2
CATSDLGAGDTQYF,TGTGCCACCAGTGATTTGGGGGCGGGAGATACGCAGTATTTT,.,TRBJ2-3,TRBV24-1,.
CASSRGKKETQYF,TGTGCCAGCAGCCGCGGTAAAAAAGAGACCCAGTACTTC,.,TRBJ2-5,TRBV14,.
CASSLDGTVNTEAFF,TGTGCCAGCAGCTTGGATGGGACGGTGAACACTGAAGCTTTCTTT,.,TRBJ1-1,TRBV5-4,.
CASSLGGQPQHF,TGTGCCAGCAGCTTAGGTGGACAGCCCCAGCATTTT,.,TRBJ1-5,TRBV7-8,.
CATSSPAGDQRGVHHEQYF,TGTGCCACCAGCAGCCCCGCGGGCGATCAGCGGGGGGTTCACCACGAGCAGTACTTC,.,TRBJ2-7,TRBV15,TRBD2
CASSLDSYQPQHF,TGTGCCAGCAGCTTGGACAGCTATCAGCCCCAGCATTTT,.,TRBJ1-5,TRBV5-5,.
CASSLNDRGGYTF,TGTGCCAGCAGCTTAAACGACAGGGGTGGCTACACCTTC,.,TRBJ1-2,TRBV7-9,TRBD1
CASSPLGGRDSPLHF,TGTGCCAGCAGCCCTCTCGGGGGGCGCGATTCACCCCTCCACTTT,.,TRBJ1-6,TRBV3-1/TRBV3-2,.
CASSPGRAGAMNTEAFF,TGTGCCAGCAGCCCAGGGAGGGCGGGTGCGATGAACACTGAAGCTTTCTTT,.,TRBJ1-1,TRBV7-6,.
CSATSPYTGELFF,TGCAGCGCCACCAGCCCATACACCGGGGAGCTGTTTTTT,.,TRBJ2-2,TRBV29-1,.
CASSSTQKTQYF,TGTGCCAGCAGCTCAACACAAAAGACCCAGTACTTC,.,TRBJ2-5,TRBV3-1/TRBV3-2,.
CASSQNRQANANYGYTF,TGTGCCAGCAGCCAGAACCGACAGGCTAATGCTAACTATGGCTACACCTTC,.,TRBJ1-2,TRBV3-1/TRBV3-2,.
CASSLSKIAQFF,TGTGCCAGCAGCTTATCTAAAATTGCGCAGTTCTTC,once,TRBJ2-1,TRBV13,.
CASSGGQAMTGNTIYF,TGTGCCAGCTCAGGGGGACAGGCCATGACTGGAAACACCATATATTTT,.,TRBJ1-3,TRBV18,TRBD1
CASSIGLAAGELFF,TGTGCCAGTAGTATAGGCCTAGCCGCCGGGGAGCTGTTTTTT,.,TRBJ2-2,TRBV19,.
CASSPGLNYGYTF,TGTGCCAGCAGCCCTGGCCTTAACTATGGCTACACCTTC,.,TRBJ1-2,TRBV3-1/TRBV3-2,.
CASSPQATTGELFF,TGTGCCAGCAGCCCCCAAGCGACCACCGGGGAGCTGTTTTTT,.,TRBJ2-2,TRBV7-2,.
CASSLLGRTSGANVLTF,TGTGCCAGCAGCTTATTGGGGAGAACCTCTGGGGCCAACGTCCTGACTTTC,.,TRBJ2-6,TRBV7-9,.
CASSLGQGLSTEAFF,TGTGCCAGCAGCTTGGGACAGGGGTTGAGCACTGAAGCTTTCTTT,.,TRBJ1-1,TRBV7-6,TRBD1
CASRAGADTQYF,TGTGCCAGCAGAGCGGGGGCAGATACGCAGTATTTT,few,TRBJ2-3,TRBV7-9,TRBD2
CASSTQGARITEAFF,TGTGCCAGCAGCACACAGGGGGCACGTATCACTGAAGCTTTCTTT,.,TRBJ1-1,TRBV9,TRBD1
CASSRTGDYEQYF,TGTGCCAGTAGTAGGACAGGGGACTACGAGCAGTACTTC,.,TRBJ2-7,TRBV19,TRBD1
CASSLQGTLSGPLHF,TGTGCCAGCAGTTTACAAGGGACATTGTCGGGGCCCCTCCACTTT,.,TRBJ1-6,TRBV6-5,.
CASRGGGSSYEQYF,TGTGCCAGCAGGGGCGGGGGGTCCTCCTACGAGCAGTACTTC,.,TRBJ2-7,TRBV28,TRBD2
CSVEISLNTEAFF,TGCAGCGTTGAAATCAGCCTGAACACTGAAGCTTTCTTT,.,TRBJ1-1,TRBV29-1,.